These 23 T cell receptor beta chains share one sample of origin, sequenced in a study of PD-1 blockade in classical Hodgkin lymphoma. Some clones are missing from TCRdb's copy, which holds only in-frame ones; the method was immunoSEQ multiplex PCR. The sample records 80,000 to 100,000 clones, 75% to 85% being singletons. Following autologous stem cell transplantation, relapse occurred in every patient, and exposure to brentuximab vedotin varied. The source was peripheral blood mononuclear cells (PBMCs), collected before the second cycle of nivolumab. These receptors were obtained from a human donor with classical Hodgkin lymphoma.

The chain joins TRBV6-1 to TRBJ1-5; possibly TRBD1 for D (6 bases). Germline V CDR1 and CDR2: MNHNS, SASEGT. V was trimmed by 1 base and J by 4 bases, leaving 14 bases between them. The CDR3 runs 16 residues. CDR3 region: CASSEGSWGPNQPQHF. CDR3 DNA sequence: TGTGCCAGCAGTGAAGGATCCTGGGGGCCGAATCAGCCCCAGCATTTT.

This clone has only one observation. This rearrangement joins TRBV27 to TRBJ2-1, with 9 bases fitting TRBD2. V shed 2 bases and J 9 bases; nucleotides not matched to a gene: 8. This CDR3 is 15 amino acids long. In germline, CDR1 is MNHEY, CDR2 SMNVEV (reference sequence). CDR3 in DNA: TGTGCCAGCAGTTTACGGCGGGAGGGCCTTTCTGAGCAGTTCTTC. It codes for CASSLRREGLSEQFF.

V and J are TRBV7-8 and TRBJ2-5, with 9 bases that match TRBD2. Germline V gene data show CDR1 as SGHVS and CDR2 as FQNEAQ. This CDR3 comprises 14 residues. V was pared by 2 bases and J by 7 bases, with 5 bases of the junction left unmatched. The CDR3 loop reads CASSLMVAGVTQYF. Written as DNA, the CDR3 is TGTGCCAGCAGCTTAATGGTAGCGGGAGTGACCCAGTACTTC. The full variable domain, its missing parts supplied by reference TRBV7-8 and TRBJ2-5, is GAGVSQSPRYKVAKRGQDVALRCDPISGHVSLFWYQQALGQGPEFLTYFQNEAQLDKSGLPSDRFFAERPEGSVSTLKIQRTQQEDSAVYLCASSLMVAGVTQYFGPGTRLLVL.

The CDR3 coding sequence is TGTGCCAGCAGTCCCCCTGGTACAGGGCGTGAAGCTTTCTTT. Amino acids: CASSPPGTGREAFF. The chain joins TRBV28 to TRBJ1-1; weak D call: TRBD1 (6 bases). V dropped 5 bases and J dropped 7 bases, with 17 bases sitting between them. The length of the CDR3 is 14 residues. Germline lookup yields CDR1 MDHEN and CDR2 SYDVKM.

The rearrangement joins TRBV2 to TRBJ2-1; D not certain. The V gene lost 7 bases and the J gene lost 3 bases, with 4 bases spanning the gap. Germline V gene sequence: CDR1 SNHLY, CDR2 FYNNEI. CDR3 length equals 11 residues. The CDR3 sequence is CASMVYNEQFF. Written as DNA, the CDR3 is TGTGCCAGCATGGTCTACAATGAGCAGTTCTTC.

The chain couples TRBV7-9 to TRBJ2-1; D possibly corresponds to TRBD2 (5 bases). Per the germline V gene, CDR1 is SEHNR and CDR2 is FQNEAQ (reference sequence). Trimming took 2 bases from V and 4 from J, leaving 9 bases between them. The CDR3 spans 14 residues. The CDR3 DNA reads TGTGCCAGCAGCTTAAGGGAGCTTTACAATGAGCAGTTCTTC. Translating it yields CASSLRELYNEQFF.

The chain uses TRBV9 and TRBJ2-3; D uncertain. CDR3 length: 13 amino acids. Germline values: CDR1 SGDLS, CDR2 YYNGEE. With 0 bases removed from V and 6 bases from J, the gap between germline ends came to 8 bases. CDR3 coding DNA: TGTGCCAGCAGCGTAGCGGCCGCGGATACGCAGTATTTT. It is translated as CASSVAAADTQYF.

This sequence joins TRBV10-3 and TRBJ1-1, with D possibly being TRBD1 (5 bases). This CDR3 spans 14 amino acids. The V end was cut by 3 bases, the J end by 1 base, with 9 bases between. CDR1 is ENHRY, CDR2 SYGVKD, per germline. The CDR3 bases are TGTGCCATCAGTGACCTTACAGGGAACACTGAAGCTTTCTTT. This sequence encodes CAISDLTGNTEAFF.

The gene calls are TRBV4-1 and TRBJ1-1; maybe TRBD1 (5 bases). Per germline, CDR1 MGHRA and CDR2 YSYEKL. This CDR3 has 15 amino acids. Trimming took 1 base from V and 5 from J, leaving 14 bases between them. This CDR3 is CASSQVSAEGTEAFF. For the CDR3, the DNA is TGCGCCAGCAGCCAAGTTTCGGCGGAGGGGACTGAAGCTTTCTTT.

The chain couples TRBV5-4 to TRBJ2-5; no clear D. The germline V gene has CDR1 SGHNT and CDR2 YYREEE (reference sequence). This CDR3 spans 13 amino acids. Between the trimmed V and J ends, which lost 0 bases and 2 bases, there was a span of 5 bases. The CDR3 spells CASSLVGQETQYF. The CDR3 nucleotides read TGTGCCAGCAGCTTGGTCGGGCAAGAGACCCAGTACTTC.

The chain recombines TRBV28 with TRBJ1-5, with no clear D. The CDR3 runs to 15 residues. Trimming removed 3 bases at V and 3 bases at J, with 12 bases between. Per the germline V gene, CDR1 is MDHEN and CDR2 is SYDVKM. The CDR3 reads CASSFRAIVNQPQHF. CDR3 coding DNA: TGTGCCAGCAGTTTTAGGGCAATCGTCAATCAGCCCCAGCATTTT.

This clone was picked up a small number of times. The J gene is TRBJ1-3, the V gene TRBV10-3; 7 bases map to TRBD1. The CDR3 has 15 residues. From germline, CDR1 is ENHRY and CDR2 SYGVKD. Losses at the gene ends were 6 bases for V and 0 bases for J; bases not matched to a gene: 5. Here the CDR3 reads CAIRAGQDSGNTIYF. As DNA, the CDR3 is TGTGCCATCAGAGCCGGACAGGACTCTGGAAACACCATATATTTT.

This sequence joins TRBV29-1 and TRBJ1-2; TRBD1 is a possible D gene (5 bases). The CDR3 loop spans 13 amino acids. CDR1 SQVTM and CDR2 ANQGSEA come from the germline V gene. Trimming removed 5 bases from V and 2 bases from J, with 12 bases in between. Here the CDR3 DNA reads TGCAGCGTTACAGGATCGGGGAACTATGGCTACACCTTC. Residues: CSVTGSGNYGYTF.

The rearrangement uses TRBV25-1 and TRBJ2-7; 9 nucleotides line up with TRBD2. The V segment lost 3 bases and the J segment 6 bases; nucleotides outside the gene matches: 18. The germline CDR1 and CDR2 sequences are MGHDK and SYGVNS. The CDR3 spans 18 residues. CDR3 amino acids: CASSDTGEGGRAGSEQYF. The CDR3 DNA sequence: TGTGCCAGCAGTGACACAGGGGAAGGCGGGAGGGCTGGAAGCGAGCAGTACTTC.

This clone was counted a few times. J is TRBJ1-1 and V is TRBV6-1, with TRBD1 as a possible D gene (5 bases). Germline V CDR1 and CDR2: MNHNS, SASEGT. Between the trimmed V and J ends, which lost 3 bases and 4 bases, there was a span of 9 bases. The length of the CDR3 is 13 residues. The CDR3 spells CASSDQGGTEAFF. As DNA, the CDR3 is TGTGCCAGCAGTGACCAGGGCGGCACTGAAGCTTTCTTT.

About this clone: This sample includes further DNA sequences coding for the same CDR3. V gene TRBV5-1 combines with J gene TRBJ1-1; a possible D gene is TRBD1 (6 bases). Between the trimmed V and J ends, which lost 1 base and 3 bases, there was a span of 10 bases. CDR1 and CDR2 (germline): SGHRS, YFSETQ. CDR3 length: 14 residues. CDR3 amino acids: CASSLTGADTEAFF. CDR3 sequence (DNA): TGCGCCAGCAGCTTGACGGGGGCCGACACTGAAGCTTTCTTT.

The gene calls are TRBV18 and TRBJ1-4; D unclear. Germline V gene sequence: CDR1 KGHSH, CDR2 LQKENI. Deletions cut 2 bases from V and 7 bases from J, with 11 bases between. The CDR3 contains 14 residues. The CDR3 region has the DNA TGTGCCAGCTCACCATTCGTGGGGTTTGAAAAACTGTTTTTT. This gives the protein CASSPFVGFEKLFF. Using reference TRBV18 and TRBJ1-4 for the parts outside the CDR3, the full variable domain is NAGVMQNPRHLVRRRGQEARLRCSPMKGHSHVYWYRQLPEEGLKFMVYLQKENIIDESGMPKERFSAEFPKEGPSILRIQQVVRGDSAAYFCASSPFVGFEKLFFGSGTQLSVL.

J is TRBJ2-7 and V is TRBV11-3; 9 bases line up with TRBD1. V gave up 5 bases and J gave up 3 bases; unmatched junction bases: 11. This CDR3 is 16 amino acids long. Germline V gene data show CDR1 as SGHNT and CDR2 as YENEEA. This CDR3 reads CASSLSSGTGHYEQYF. The CDR3 bases are TGTGCCAGCAGCCTATCTTCCGGGACAGGGCACTACGAGCAGTACTTC.

The chain uses TRBV9 and TRBJ1-5, with unresolved D. The CDR3 contains 15 residues. V shed 4 bases and J shed 6 bases, with 17 bases lying between them. Germline V lookup: CDR1 SGDLS, CDR2 YYNGEE. CDR3 sequence (DNA): TGTGCCAGCAGCCAAGGAGGGTTTCGCGGTCAGCCCCAGCATTTT. As protein: CASSQGGFRGQPQHF.

J is TRBJ2-7 and V is TRBV10-3, with D perhaps matching TRBD1 or TRBD2 (7 bases each). Germline assignment: CDR1 ENHRY and CDR2 SYGVKD. Trimming cost V 8 bases and J 3 bases, with 17 bases left between them. The CDR3 runs to 14 residues. The CDR3 protein is CAIGRGDRFYEQYF. CDR3 DNA sequence: TGTGCCATCGGGAGGGGGGACAGATTCTACGAGCAGTACTTC.

A remark on this clone: Other DNA sequences in this specimen translate into the identical CDR3. CDR3 region: CASSIGGRAYNEQFF. Here the CDR3 DNA reads TGTGCCAGTAGTATAGGGGGCAGGGCCTACAATGAGCAGTTCTTC. The chain recombines TRBV19 with TRBJ2-1, with D possibly TRBD1 on 5 matching bases. CDR1 LNHDA and CDR2 SQIVND come from the germline V gene (reference sequence). Trimming shortened V by 1 base and J by 2 bases, and 9 bases separated the two germline ends. The CDR3 sequence is 15 residues long.

The rearrangement joins TRBV7-2 to TRBJ2-3, with TRBD2 matching 8 bases. The CDR3 is 16 amino acids. Germline loops: CDR1 SGHTA, CDR2 FQGNSA. The junction had 15 bases not matched to a gene; V was cut back by 2 bases and J by 11 bases. CDR3 DNA sequence: TGTGCCAGCAGCTTAAATGGAGCGGGAGTGGGGGAAGGGCAGTATTTT. Encoded protein: CASSLNGAGVGEGQYF.

This chain uses TRBV2 with TRBJ2-2, with TRBD1 matching 7 bases. Germline CDR1 SNHLY, CDR2 FYNNEI. J gave up 4 bases and V 2 bases, and 7 bases lay outside the gene matches. The length of the CDR3 is 16 residues. CDR3 residues: CASSEQPGGITGELFF. DNA of the CDR3: TGTGCCAGCAGTGAACAGCCAGGGGGAATCACCGGGGAGCTGTTTTTT.